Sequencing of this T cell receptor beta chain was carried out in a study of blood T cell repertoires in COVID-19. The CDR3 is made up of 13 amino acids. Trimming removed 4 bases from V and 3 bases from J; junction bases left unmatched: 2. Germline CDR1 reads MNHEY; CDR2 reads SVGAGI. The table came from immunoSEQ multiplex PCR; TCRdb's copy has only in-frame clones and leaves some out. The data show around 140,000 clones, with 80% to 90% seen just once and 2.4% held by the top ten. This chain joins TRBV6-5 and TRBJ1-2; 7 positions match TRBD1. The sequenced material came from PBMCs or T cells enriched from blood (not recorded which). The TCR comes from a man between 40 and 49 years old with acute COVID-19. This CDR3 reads CASSSGTDYGYTF. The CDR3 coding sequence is TGTGCCAGCAGTTCCGGGACAGACTATGGCTACACCTTC.